This T cell receptor beta chain derives from a study of shared clonotypes between healthy human individuals. The assay was run at deep level. Profiled with immunoSEQ multiplex PCR; TCRdb holds only in-frame clones, not every one. The data hold 1 million to 1.2 million clones, with about 80% observed a single time. The CDR3 contains 15 residues. The ends were cut back, 4 bases at V and 7 bases at J, with 17 bases in the middle. The germline CDR1 and CDR2 sequences are SGHAT and FQNNGV. This TCR was recovered from a man younger than 35 in good health. Some clones in this sample may be carry-over from other donors' samples. The sequenced sample consisted of memory CD4+ T cells from PBMCs. Subset indicated: CD45RA-negative fraction. J is TRBJ2-4 and V is TRBV11-2, with D perhaps assigned TRBD1 or TRBD2 (5 bases each). The CDR3 protein is CASSSPFGTSNIQYF. As DNA, the CDR3 is TGTGCCAGCAGCTCCCCCTTCGGGACCTCGAACATTCAGTACTTC.